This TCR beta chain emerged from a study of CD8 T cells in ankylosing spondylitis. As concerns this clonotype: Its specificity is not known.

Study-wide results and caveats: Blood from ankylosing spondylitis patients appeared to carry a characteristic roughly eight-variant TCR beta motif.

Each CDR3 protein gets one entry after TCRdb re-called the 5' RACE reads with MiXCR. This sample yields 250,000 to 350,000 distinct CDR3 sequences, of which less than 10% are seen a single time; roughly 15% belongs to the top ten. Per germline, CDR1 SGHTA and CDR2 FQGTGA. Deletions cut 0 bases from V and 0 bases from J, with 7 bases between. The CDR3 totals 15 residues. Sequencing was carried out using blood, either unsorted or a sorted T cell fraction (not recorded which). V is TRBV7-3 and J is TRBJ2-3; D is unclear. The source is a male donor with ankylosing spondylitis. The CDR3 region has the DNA TGTGCCAGCAGCTTAACGGGCCCTAGCACAGATACGCAGTATTTT. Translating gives CASSLTGPSTDTQYF.